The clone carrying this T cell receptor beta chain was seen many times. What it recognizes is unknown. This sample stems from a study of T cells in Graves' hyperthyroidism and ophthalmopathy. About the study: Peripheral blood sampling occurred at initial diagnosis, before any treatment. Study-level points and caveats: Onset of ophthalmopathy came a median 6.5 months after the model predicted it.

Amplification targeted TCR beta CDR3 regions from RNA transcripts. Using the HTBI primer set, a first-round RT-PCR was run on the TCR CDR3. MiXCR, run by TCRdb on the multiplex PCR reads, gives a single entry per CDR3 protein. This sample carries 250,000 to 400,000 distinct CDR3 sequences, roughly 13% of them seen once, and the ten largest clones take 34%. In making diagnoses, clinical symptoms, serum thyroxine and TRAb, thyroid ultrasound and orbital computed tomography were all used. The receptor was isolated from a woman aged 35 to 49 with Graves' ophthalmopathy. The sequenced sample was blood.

The chain's CDR3 is CASSLAGLRQPQHF. CDR3 coding DNA: TGTGCCAGCAGTTTAGCGGGATTACGGCAGCCCCAGCATTTT. The genes are TRBV12-3 or TRBV12-4 and TRBJ1-5; D is undetermined. The CDR3 sequence is 14 residues long. V lost 0 bases and J lost 7, with 10 bases in between.